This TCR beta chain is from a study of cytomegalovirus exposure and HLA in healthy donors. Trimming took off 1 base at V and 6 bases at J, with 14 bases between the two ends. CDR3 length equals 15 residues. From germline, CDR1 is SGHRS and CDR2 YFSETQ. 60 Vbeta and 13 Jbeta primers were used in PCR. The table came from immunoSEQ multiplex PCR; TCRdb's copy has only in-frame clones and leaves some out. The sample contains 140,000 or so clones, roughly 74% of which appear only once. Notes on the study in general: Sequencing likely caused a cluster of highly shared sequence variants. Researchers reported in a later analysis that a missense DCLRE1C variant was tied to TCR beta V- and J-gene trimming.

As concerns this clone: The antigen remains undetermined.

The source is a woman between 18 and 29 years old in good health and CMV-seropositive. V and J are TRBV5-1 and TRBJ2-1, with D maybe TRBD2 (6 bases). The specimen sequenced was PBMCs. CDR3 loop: CASSLLLVSGNEQFF. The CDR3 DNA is TGCGCCAGCAGCTTGTTACTTGTTAGCGGCAATGAGCAGTTCTTC. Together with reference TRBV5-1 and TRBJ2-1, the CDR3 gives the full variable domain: KAGVTQTPRYLIKTRGQQVTLSCSPISGHRSVSWYQQTPGQGLQFLFEYFSETQRNKGNFPGRFSGRQFSNSRSEMNVSTLELGDSALYLCASSLLLVSGNEQFFGPGTRLTVL.